This is a list of T cell receptor beta chains from one sample in a study of T cell repertoires in cytomegalovirus infection. No antigens are known for them. TCRdb reanalysed the reads using MiXCR and keeps one entry per CDR3 protein. The sample shows under 500,000 distinct CDR3 sequences, roughly 43% of them seen only once. The specimen was cultured PBMCs, collected from culture after CMV antigen stimulation. Receptor source: a human donor in good health (CMV status not recorded). Some clones in this sample may be carry-over from other donors' samples. Both conserved end residues are part of each CDR3. D genes are given only for firm matches. The size field is filled for only some rows; it gives once, few, many or a size class.

d_call,clone_size,j_call,v_call,cdr3_nt,cdr3_aa
.,.,TRBJ2-7,TRBV24-1,TGTGCCACCAGTGATTCGATTGGAGGGGAGGAGACCTACGAGCAGTACTTC,CATSDSIGGEETYEQYF
.,.,TRBJ1-1,TRBV5-1,TGCGCCAGCAAAACTCGAGAGGACAGGAACACTGAAGCTTTCTTT,CASKTREDRNTEAFF
.,many,TRBJ2-7,TRBV7-2,TGTGCCAGCAGCGTCTACTTCGGGTCCCAGTACGAGCAGTACTTC,CASSVYFGSQYEQYF
.,.,TRBJ2-5,TRBV6-2/TRBV6-3,TGTGCCAGCAGTTATGGGAGACCGATCTCTCAAGAGACCCAGTACTTC,CASSYGRPISQETQYF
.,.,TRBJ1-1,TRBV12-3/TRBV12-4,TGTGCCAGCAGTTTAGTACCCGGTAGGAAAGTAGGGACTGAAGCTTTCTTT,CASSLVPGRKVGTEAFF
TRBD2,.,TRBJ2-1,TRBV25-1,TGTGCCAGCAGTGTAGCTAGCGGGAGTGGGGGTGAGCAGTTCTTC,CASSVASGSGGEQFF
.,.,TRBJ2-5,TRBV7-6,TGTGCCAGCAGCTTAGTCCTAGCACCCCAAGAGACCCAGTACTTC,CASSLVLAPQETQYF
TRBD2,few,TRBJ2-2,TRBV6-2/TRBV6-3,TGTGCCAGCAGCCCAGCGGGGGGGCCTGACACCGGGGAGCTGTTTTTT,CASSPAGGPDTGELFF
TRBD2,few,TRBJ2-1,TRBV7-2,TGTGCCAGCAGCCGAGCGGGGGCCCTAAATGAGCAGTTCTTC,CASSRAGALNEQFF
.,.,TRBJ1-3,TRBV11-2,TGTGCCAGCAGCTACTGGGACGGGCCAGGAAACACCATATATTTT,CASSYWDGPGNTIYF
TRBD1,.,TRBJ2-1,TRBV19,TGTGCCAGTAGTATAGGCCGGGGACAGGGGGCCAATGAGCAGTTCTTC,CASSIGRGQGANEQFF
.,.,TRBJ1-2,TRBV6-1,TGTGCCAGCAGTGAAATCGCCACAGCTGACTACTATGGCTACACCTTC,CASSEIATADYYGYTF
.,.,TRBJ1-2,TRBV7-8,TGTGCCAGCAGCTTAGCGCTAGCCACCCCTAACTATGGCTACACCTTC,CASSLALATPNYGYTF
TRBD2,many,TRBJ2-3,TRBV7-2,TGTGCCAGCAGCTTAGCGCCAGCTAGCGGGGGGGCTGCAGATACGCAGTATTTT,CASSLAPASGGAADTQYF
.,few,TRBJ2-7,TRBV11-2,TGTGCCAGCAGCTTAGGGCAGTACGAGCAGTACTTC,CASSLGQYEQYF
.,.,TRBJ2-1,TRBV10-3,TGTGCCACCGGGGTAGCCACCAACAATGAGCAGTTCTTC,CATGVATNNEQFF
.,few,TRBJ2-1,TRBV4-3,TGCGCCAGCAGCCAAGGAGGGGGGGAGGGCCGGCAGCGGCAGTTCTTC,CASSQGGGEGRQRQFF
TRBD2,few,TRBJ2-5,TRBV11-2,TGTGCCAGCAGCTCCCCCTCCGGGCTAGCGGGAATGGGAGGTTTAGAGACCCAGTACTTC,CASSSPSGLAGMGGLETQYF
TRBD1,few,TRBJ2-4,TRBV27,TGTGCCAGCAGTTTAGAGCCAGGGGGCTTTGACATTCAGTACTTC,CASSLEPGGFDIQYF
.,few,TRBJ1-4,TRBV7-9,TGTGCCAGCAGACACCCGGGCCCCAGTGCTAATGAAAAACTGTTTTTT,CASRHPGPSANEKLFF
TRBD2,.,TRBJ2-1,TRBV20-1,TGCAGTGCCCCGCGGGGGGCGGGAGGGTTGAGTGAGCAGTTCTTC,CSAPRGAGGLSEQFF